These 6 T cell receptor beta chains were sequenced from one sample in a study of blood T cell repertoires in COVID-19. Profiling relied on immunoSEQ multiplex PCR, and the TCRdb table lists in-frame clones only, not all of them. Of 100,000 to 150,000 clones in the sample, approximately 81% are singletons; the top ten hold about 40%. Sequencing input: peripheral blood. These receptor sequences come from a man aged 35 to 55 with active or convalescent COVID-19.

This clone occurred a few times. V gene TRBV6-2 or TRBV6-3 combines with J gene TRBJ2-3; unclear D gene. CDR3 size: 15 residues. Germline CDR1 and CDR2: MNHEY and SVGEGT. V dropped 1 base and J dropped 0 bases, with 8 bases sitting between them. The CDR3 region is CASSYYETSTDTQYF. The CDR3 nucleotides are TGTGCCAGCAGTTACTACGAGACTAGCACAGATACGCAGTATTTT.

This clone appeared a single time. V is TRBV2 and J is TRBJ1-5; the match to TRBD1 covers 7 bases. J lost 9 bases, V lost 3 bases, and 8 bases had no gene match. The CDR3 spans 14 residues. In germline, CDR1 is SNHLY, CDR2 FYNNEI. The CDR3 loop is CASSDVTGRGPQHF. Here the CDR3 DNA reads TGTGCCAGCAGTGATGTGACAGGGAGAGGGCCCCAGCATTTT.

V gene TRBV9 combines with J gene TRBJ1-6; D is possibly TRBD1 (6 bases). Trimming took 4 bases from V and 8 from J, leaving 16 bases between them. The CDR3 runs 15 residues. Germline loops: CDR1 SGDLS, CDR2 YYNGEE. In DNA form, the CDR3 reads TGTGCCAGCAGCCTGTCCAGGGGAGAGCATTCACCCCTCCACTTT. It yields the protein CASSLSRGEHSPLHF.

This clone was seen only a few times. The chain is built from TRBV28 and TRBJ1-1; a weak D match, TRBD1 (5 bases). There are 14 residues in the CDR3. V was shortened by 5 bases and J by 1 base, with 11 bases between the two germline ends. Germline CDR1 and CDR2: MDHEN and SYDVKM. The CDR3 loop is CASSLTQGNTEAFF. The CDR3 DNA sequence: TGTGCCAGCAGTCTAACCCAGGGGAACACTGAAGCTTTCTTT.

The chain uses TRBV11-3 and TRBJ1-2; D is possibly TRBD1 (6 bases). Trimming took off 6 bases at V and 0 bases at J, with 11 bases between the two ends. The CDR3 has 14 residues. CDR1 is SGHNT, CDR2 YENEEA, per germline. CDR3: CASRPTGTNYGYTF. DNA for the CDR3: TGTGCCAGCAGACCGACAGGAACTAACTATGGCTACACCTTC.

This rearrangement joins TRBV4-1 to TRBJ1-1, with 7 bases matching TRBD1. V trimming: 4 bases; J trimming: 7 bases; junction bases outside the gene matches: 6. Germline lookup yields CDR1 MGHRA and CDR2 YSYEKL. The CDR3 runs 13 residues. CDR3 in DNA: TGCGCCAGCAGCCCCGCCACAGGGGTTGAAGCTTTCTTT. It is translated as CASSPATGVEAFF.